These T cell receptor beta chains were read from a single sample in a study of blood T cell repertoires in COVID-19. Profiling relied on immunoSEQ multiplex PCR, and the TCRdb table lists in-frame clones only, not all of them. This table has 200,000 to 250,000 clones, roughly 90% appearing once. The sample consisted of PBMCs or T cells enriched from blood (not recorded which). Every receptor here comes from a woman aged 45-65 years in a cohort exposed to, infected with or recovered from COVID-19 (not recorded which). CDR3s include the opening cysteine and the closing phenylalanine or tryptophan. The D gene is left open where the match is weak. Clone size appears in some rows only: once, few, many, or a class for an expanded clone.

V gene: TRBV6-5
clone size: -
J gene: TRBJ1-1
D gene: -
CDR3 DNA: TGTGCCAGCAGTTACTCGGGCCCCTACAAGTTAGGTGCTTTCTTT
CDR3 protein: CASSYSGPYKLGAFF

V gene: TRBV28
clone size: -
J gene: TRBJ1-3
D gene: -
CDR3 DNA: TGTGCCAGCAGTTTTAGGCAGGCTTTTGGAAACACCATATATTTT
CDR3 protein: CASSFRQAFGNTIYF

V gene: TRBV7-2
clone size: -
J gene: TRBJ2-7
D gene: -
CDR3 DNA: TGTGCCAGCAGCCCCCGCGGGGGCGCATACGAGCAGTACTTC
CDR3 protein: CASSPRGGAYEQYF

V gene: TRBV30
clone size: -
J gene: TRBJ1-4
D gene: TRBD1
CDR3 DNA: TGTGCCTGGAGTCGTACGTATCAGACAGGGGGCCGCGCTCATTATGAAAAACTGTTTTTT
CDR3 protein: CAWSRTYQTGGRAHYEKLFF

V gene: TRBV6-2/TRBV6-3
clone size: -
J gene: TRBJ2-4
D gene: TRBD1
CDR3 DNA: TGTGCCAGCAGCCGCCACGGGACAGGGAGTATGAACATTCAGTACTTC
CDR3 protein: CASSRHGTGSMNIQYF

V gene: TRBV3-1/TRBV3-2
clone size: -
J gene: TRBJ2-1
D gene: -
CDR3 DNA: TGTGCCAGCAGCCAAGATATCGGGGGGCATCCGTTCTTC
CDR3 protein: CASSQDIGGHPFF

V gene: TRBV5-1
clone size: -
J gene: TRBJ2-3
D gene: TRBD2
CDR3 DNA: TGCGCCAGCAGCTCAATCTCCATGGCGGGGGGGCGGACAGATACGCAGTATTTT
CDR3 protein: CASSSISMAGGRTDTQYF

V gene: TRBV21-1
clone size: few
J gene: TRBJ1-3
D gene: -
CDR3 DNA: TGTGCCAGCAGCAAACCGGGACACTGTGGCGCTGGAAACACCATATATTTT
CDR3 protein: CASSKPGHCGAGNTIYF

V gene: TRBV7-3
clone size: -
J gene: TRBJ1-6
D gene: TRBD1
CDR3 DNA: TGTGCCAGCAGCTTAGTCGTAGGGGGACAGGCTAATTCACCCCTCCACTTT
CDR3 protein: CASSLVVGGQANSPLHF

V gene: TRBV4-1
clone size: -
J gene: TRBJ2-7
D gene: -
CDR3 DNA: TGCGCCAGCAGCCAAGTGGGTTTTGCGGGGCCGAACGAGCAGTACTTC
CDR3 protein: CASSQVGFAGPNEQYF